This T cell receptor beta chain appears in the sequencing data of a study of human T cells and chemical hapten exposure. Study-wide context: An area of 2 cm by 2 cm on upper inner arm skin received 2% DPC for sensitization. Whole-study findings and limits: TCRs exceeding a frequency of 1 in 1000 stayed unchanged under DPC sensitization.

TCRdb passed the RACE reads through MiXCR, listing each CDR3 protein once. The table includes roughly 250,000 distinct CDR3 sequences, roughly 8.9% detected once. The germline V gene encodes CDR1 SGHAT and CDR2 FQNNGV. The CDR3 consists of 12 residues. V was shortened by 1 base and J by 9 bases, with 7 bases between the two germline ends. Note on this clonotype: Its antigen remains unidentified.

Documented time point: pre-sensitization, week 0. Sample treatment: therapeutic diphenylcyclopropenone sensitization with weekly scalp DPC. Before extraction, the whole blood was not fractionated, and total RNA was taken from it. The chain joins TRBV11-2 to TRBJ2-4; D gene unclear. Specimen: whole blood, collected in connection with sensitization to the hapten diphenylcyclopropenone (DPC). The receptor's source is a woman aged 40 to 50 with alopecia areata. Some clones in this sample may be carry-over from other donors' samples. The CDR3 loop reads CASSLAGTIQYF. The CDR3 DNA reads as TGTGCCAGCAGCTTAGCGGGCACCATTCAGTACTTC.